The clone carrying this TCR beta chain was counted ten times or more. Antigen specificity is unknown. Individually, cDNA molecules had unique molecular identifiers attached to them. TCRdb called the 5' RACE reads again in MiXCR, with one record for every CDR3 protein. This sample yields around 58,000 distinct CDR3 sequences, of which around 7.7% are seen a single time; roughly a tenth belongs to the top ten. The sample belongs to a study of early T cells in non-severe SARS-CoV-2 infection. Study-level information: Sequencing of bulk RNA from unsorted whole blood was done, without chain pairing. Study results and limitations: VDJdb matching favored anti-spike CD8 responses, missing private and CD4 specificities.

The germline V gene encodes CDR1 LGHDT and CDR2 YNNKEL (reference sequence). The CDR3 spans 13 residues. V was clipped by 0 bases and J by 7 bases, with 7 bases between them. This clonotype originated in an adult who was a healthcare worker with PCR-confirmed SARS-CoV-2 infection or an uninfected control (not recorded which). The V gene is TRBV3-1, the J gene TRBJ1-5; no definite D call. The source material was whole blood, sampled at baseline. CDR3: CASSQDLLQPQHF. DNA for the CDR3: TGTGCCAGCAGCCAAGATTTATTACAGCCCCAGCATTTT.